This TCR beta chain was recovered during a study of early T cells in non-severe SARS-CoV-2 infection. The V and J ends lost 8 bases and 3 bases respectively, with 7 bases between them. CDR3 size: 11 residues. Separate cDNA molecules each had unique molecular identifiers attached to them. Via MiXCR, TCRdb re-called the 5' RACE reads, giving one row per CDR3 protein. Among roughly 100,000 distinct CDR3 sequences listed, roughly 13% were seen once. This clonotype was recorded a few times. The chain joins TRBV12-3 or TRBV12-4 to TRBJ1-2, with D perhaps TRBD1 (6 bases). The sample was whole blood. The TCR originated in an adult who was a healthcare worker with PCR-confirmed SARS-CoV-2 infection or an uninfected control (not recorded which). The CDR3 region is CASRTDYGYTF. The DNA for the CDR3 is TGTGCCAGCCGGACAGACTATGGCTACACCTTC.